The 30 T cell receptor beta chains reported below all come from one sample, sequenced in a study of T cell responses to AZD1222 COVID-19 vaccine. Sequenced by immunoSEQ multiplex PCR; TCRdb stores in-frame clones only, minus some. The sample yields roughly 170,000 clones, roughly nine tenths seen once. This specimen consisted of peripheral blood, obtained on day 0 of AZD1222 vaccination. These receptors originate from an adult in good health.

The chain uses TRBV7-2 and TRBJ1-2, with D possibly matching TRBD1 (5 bases). In germline, CDR1 is SGHTA, CDR2 FQGNSA. The ends were cut back, 2 bases at V and 4 bases at J, with 11 bases in the middle. The CDR3 runs 14 residues. In DNA, the CDR3 is TGTGCCAGCAGCTTACCGGGACTGGGCTATGGCTACACCTTC. It encodes CASSLPGLGYGYTF. Full variable domain (remainder filled in from reference TRBV7-2 and TRBJ1-2): GAGVSQSPSNKVTEKGKDVELRCDPISGHTALYWYRQSLGQGLEFLIYFQGNSAPDKSGLPSDRFSAERTGGSVSTLTIQRTQQEDSAVYLCASSLPGLGYGYTFGSGTRLTVV.

This chain links TRBV19 with TRBJ2-1; D gene unclear. The CDR3 sequence is 12 residues long. V gave up 0 bases and J gave up 5 bases, with 2 bases separating them. The germline V gene encodes CDR1 LNHDA and CDR2 SQIVND (reference sequence). The CDR3 sequence is CASSIDDNEQFF. CDR3 sequence (DNA): TGTGCCAGTAGTATAGATGACAATGAGCAGTTCTTC.

This clone was recorded a few times. The V and J genes are TRBV19 and TRBJ2-2; D uncertain. Germline V gives CDR1 LNHDA, CDR2 SQIVND (reference sequence). The CDR3 extends over 14 amino acids. The V gene lost 5 bases and the J gene lost 4 bases, with 11 bases spanning the gap. The CDR3 DNA sequence: TGTGCCAGTAGTCCGCGGATTAGCACCGGGGAGCTGTTTTTT. It yields the protein CASSPRISTGELFF.

The genes are TRBV7-2 and TRBJ1-3, with unresolved D. Trimming cost V 2 bases and J 0 bases, with 11 bases left between them. The CDR3 covers 16 residues. CDR1 SGHTA and CDR2 FQGNSA come from the germline V gene. The CDR3 DNA sequence: TGTGCCAGCAGCTTACAACCCCGGATCTCTGGAAACACCATATATTTT. It codes for CASSLQPRISGNTIYF.

The rearrangement links TRBV18 to TRBJ1-6; D is undetermined. CDR1 is KGHSH and CDR2 is LQKENI in the germline V gene. V lost 6 bases and J lost 10, with 16 bases in between. The CDR3 is made up of 14 amino acids. The CDR3 nucleotides are TGTGCCAGCTCCTTGCTAGGAGAGAACTCACCCCTCCACTTT. It yields the protein CASSLLGENSPLHF.

V usage is TRBV6-2 or TRBV6-3 and J usage is TRBJ1-1; no firm D call. Germline V CDR1 and CDR2: MNHEY, SVGEGT. The length of the CDR3 is 15 residues. V lost 7 bases, J lost 1 base, and 16 bases lay in between. The DNA of the CDR3 is TGTGCCAGCATCCCCTTTTGGTCCTCGAACACTGAAGCTTTCTTT. Translated: CASIPFWSSNTEAFF.

The gene calls are TRBV19 and TRBJ1-2; TRBD1 matches 7 bases. Germline CDR1 reads LNHDA; CDR2 reads SQIVND (reference sequence). Trimming at V came to 4 bases and at J to 4 bases, leaving 9 bases not matched to a gene. The CDR3 covers 15 residues. Here the CDR3 reads CASSTPGQSPYGYTF. The CDR3 bases are TGTGCCAGTAGTACACCGGGACAGTCCCCCTATGGCTACACCTTC.

V gene TRBV5-6 combines with J gene TRBJ2-7; D gene uncertain. The germline CDR1 and CDR2 sequences are SGHDT and YYEEEE. The CDR3 spans 13 residues. V lost 2 bases and J lost 2, with 8 bases in between. CDR3 loop: CASSFIGAYEQYF. CDR3 in DNA: TGTGCCAGCAGCTTTATCGGAGCCTACGAGCAGTACTTC.

This rearrangement joins TRBV9 to TRBJ2-6, with no clear D. Germline values: CDR1 SGDLS, CDR2 YYNGEE. This CDR3 region has 16 residues. Trimming took off 5 bases at V and 0 bases at J, with 12 bases between the two ends. This CDR3 is CASSDSDGSGANVLTF. CDR3 nucleotide sequence: TGTGCCAGCAGTGATTCGGACGGCTCTGGGGCCAACGTCCTGACTTTC.

The genes are TRBV9 and TRBJ2-1; a weak D match, TRBD2 (6 bases). This CDR3 contains 16 residues. CDR1 and CDR2 (germline): SGDLS, YYNGEE. Trimming cost V 3 bases and J 7 bases, with 20 bases left between them. The CDR3 DNA follows: TGTGCCAGCAGCGATCGGGACTCCGGGGACGGGAATGAGCAGTTCTTC. It yields the protein CASSDRDSGDGNEQFF.

This clone was detected once. The rearrangement joins TRBV21-1 to TRBJ2-5; TRBD1, the table's D call, lacks a check against the DNA. TRBV21-1 is recorded as a pseudogene. The CDR3 is made up of 14 amino acids. This CDR3 reads CASSPQDFQETQYF. As DNA, the CDR3 is TGTGCCAGCAGCCCCCAGGATTTCCAAGAGACCCAGTACTTC.

V and J are TRBV24-1 and TRBJ1-4; 8 nucleotides match TRBD1. The V and J ends lost 2 bases and 7 bases, in that order; junction bases with no gene match: 5. The CDR3 spans 15 residues. CDR1 and CDR2 (germline): KGHDR, SFDVKD. The CDR3 spells CATSDSRTGSEKLFF. CDR3 DNA: TGTGCCACCAGTGATTCAAGGACAGGGTCTGAAAAACTGTTTTTT.

This clone showed up just once. The CDR3 spells CASSKARAGQAFF. In nucleotides, the CDR3 is TGTGCCAGCAGCAAAGCTCGGGCCGGGCAAGCTTTCTTT. The chain has TRBV21-1 and TRBJ1-1. TRBV21-1 has pseudogene status. The CDR3 runs to 13 residues.

The chain couples TRBV5-1 to TRBJ1-1; 8 nucleotides align to TRBD1. The CDR3 covers 17 residues. V dropped 3 bases and J dropped 3; count of bases not matched to a gene: 13. CDR1 is SGHRS, CDR2 YFSETQ, per germline. The CDR3 reads CASSSGRQGRGDTEAFF. CDR3 bases: TGCGCCAGCAGCTCCGGACGACAGGGGAGGGGGGACACTGAAGCTTTCTTT.

J is TRBJ2-2 and V is TRBV7-9; D is perhaps TRBD2 (7 bases). The CDR3 runs to 16 residues. V dropped 1 base and J dropped 6 bases, with 15 bases sitting between them. Germline V gives CDR1 SEHNR, CDR2 FQNEAQ (reference sequence). The CDR3 region is CASSLEQGGESGELFF. As DNA, the CDR3 is TGTGCCAGCAGCTTAGAACAGGGAGGGGAGTCCGGGGAGCTGTTTTTT.

The chain carries TRBV11-2 and TRBJ1-2, with 10 bases lining up with TRBD1. From germline, CDR1 is SGHAT and CDR2 FQNNGV. Trimming at V came to 0 bases and at J to 8 bases, leaving 6 bases not matched to a gene. This CDR3 has 15 residues. CDR3 region: CASSLDPGTGVGYTF. CDR3 bases: TGTGCCAGCAGCTTAGATCCAGGGACAGGGGTCGGCTACACCTTC. Combining the CDR3 with reference TRBV11-2 and TRBJ1-2 gives the whole variable domain EAGVAQSPRYKIIEKRQSVAFWCNPISGHATLYWYQQILGQGPKLLIQFQNNGVVDDSQLPKDRFSAERLKGVDSTLKIQPAKLEDSAVYLCASSLDPGTGVGYTFGSGTRLTVV.

J is TRBJ1-1 and V is TRBV29-1; 8 bases are a match to TRBD1. Germline V gene lookup returns CDR1 SQVTM and CDR2 ANQGSEA. The CDR3 totals 14 residues. V was clipped by 5 bases and J by 0 bases; unmatched bases: 5. The DNA for the CDR3 is TGCAGCGTTAGGACAGGGCCCCTGAACACTGAAGCTTTCTTT. Residues: CSVRTGPLNTEAFF.

The chain combines TRBV10-3 with TRBJ1-1; TRBD1 aligns across 7 bases. Germline V gives CDR1 ENHRY, CDR2 SYGVKD. The CDR3 totals 13 residues. The junction had 7 bases not matched to a gene; V was cut back by 5 bases and J by 7 bases. The CDR3 coding sequence is TGTGCCATCAGTATAGGGACAGCCCTTGAAGCTTTCTTT. This sequence encodes CAISIGTALEAFF.

The rearrangement links TRBV27 to TRBJ1-1, with 10 bases aligning to TRBD1. The germline gives CDR1 MNHEY, CDR2 SMNVEV (reference sequence). V lost 4 bases and J lost 4; bases outside the gene matches: 15. The CDR3 has 18 amino acids. The CDR3, as DNA: TGTGCCAGCAGTTCAGTAAGATCCCGGGACAGGGGTTTCACTGAAGCTTTCTTT. Its translation: CASSSVRSRDRGFTEAFF.

V and J are TRBV5-8 and TRBJ1-5; 9 nucleotides align to TRBD1. Trimming cost V 4 bases and J 4 bases; bases outside gene matches: 6. Germline lookup yields CDR1 SGHTS and CDR2 YDEGEE. This CDR3 spans 15 amino acids. The CDR3 DNA reads as TGTGCCAGCAGCCCGGGACAGGGCTGGAATCAGCCCCAGCATTTT. Amino acid sequence: CASSPGQGWNQPQHF.

This chain links TRBV7-8 with TRBJ1-6, with D possibly TRBD1 on 6 matching bases. V shed 1 base and J shed 10 bases, with 14 bases lying between them. CDR3 size: 15 residues. Germline loops: CDR1 SGHVS, CDR2 FQNEAQ. The CDR3 region is CASSLEGGAGSPLHF. The CDR3 DNA is TGTGCCAGCAGCTTAGAAGGGGGAGCCGGCTCACCCCTCCACTTT.

The genes are TRBV4-1 and TRBJ2-2; D is possibly TRBD1 or TRBD2 (5 bases each). CDR1 and CDR2 (germline): MGHRA, YSYEKL. The V gene lost 1 base and the J gene lost 6 bases, with 15 bases spanning the gap. The CDR3 length is 16 residues. CDR3 sequence reads: CASSQGEGPQSGELFF. CDR3 nucleotides: TGCGCCAGCAGCCAAGGCGAGGGGCCGCAGTCCGGGGAGCTGTTTTTT.

The chain carries TRBV30 and TRBJ2-1; D perhaps matches TRBD2 (6 bases). Germline values: CDR1 GTSNPN, CDR2 SVGIG (reference sequence). This CDR3 has 14 amino acids. V lost 4 bases, J lost 5 bases, and 15 bases lay in between. This chain's CDR3 is CAWTFIRGNNEQFF. The CDR3 DNA sequence: TGTGCCTGGACTTTTATACGGGGGAACAATGAGCAGTTCTTC.

The J gene is TRBJ1-6, the V gene TRBV7-3; D is uncertain. The V end lost 5 bases, the J end lost 5 bases, and 10 bases lay between the germline ends. CDR1 is SGHTA and CDR2 is FQGTGA in the germline V gene. This CDR3 comprises 14 residues. CDR3 coding DNA: TGTGCCAGCAGCCGGACCTTTGATAATTCACCCCTCCACTTT. It yields the protein CASSRTFDNSPLHF.

The chain combines TRBV9 with TRBJ1-4; D gene uncertain. Per germline, CDR1 SGDLS and CDR2 YYNGEE. Trimming removed 4 bases from V and 15 bases from J, with 22 bases in between. The CDR3 contains 14 residues. CDR3: CASSQTTRGEEVFF. The CDR3 nucleotides read TGTGCCAGCAGCCAGACGACCCGAGGAGAAGAAGTGTTTTTT.

The chain is built from TRBV19 and TRBJ2-3; TRBD2 matches 11 bases. The germline V gene has CDR1 LNHDA and CDR2 SQIVND (reference sequence). There are 17 residues in the CDR3. V trimming: 5 bases; J trimming: 2 bases; junction bases outside the gene matches: 9. The CDR3 protein is CASSSPRLAGPTDTQYF. CDR3 sequence (DNA): TGTGCCAGTAGTTCCCCGCGACTAGCGGGACCCACAGATACGCAGTATTTT.

The V call is TRBV19, the J call TRBJ1-1, with 8 bases aligning to TRBD1. The CDR3 is made up of 16 amino acids. Germline CDR1 LNHDA, CDR2 SQIVND (reference sequence). Losses at the gene ends were 5 bases for V and 5 bases for J; bases not matched to a gene: 13. CDR3 in amino acids: CASSGTGHPHRTEAFF. The CDR3 nucleotides are TGTGCCAGTAGTGGGACAGGACACCCCCATCGTACTGAAGCTTTCTTT.

A single count supports this clone. The rearrangement uses TRBV5-1 and TRBJ2-5; tentative D call: TRBD2 (7 bases). The CDR3 runs 13 residues. Germline assignment: CDR1 SGHRS and CDR2 YFSETQ. Trimming removed 8 bases at V and 2 bases at J, with 13 bases between. The CDR3 sequence is CASRRGQQETQYF. CDR3 coding DNA: TGCGCCAGTCGGCGGGGGCAGCAAGAGACCCAGTACTTC.

The sample holds one count of this clone. The rearrangement uses TRBV28 and TRBJ1-3; a possible D gene is TRBD1 (5 bases). Germline V gene lookup returns CDR1 MDHEN and CDR2 SYDVKM. Trimming took 2 bases from V and 4 from J, leaving 12 bases between them. The CDR3 consists of 15 residues. CDR3 protein: CASSLTGRDGNTIYF. The DNA for the CDR3 is TGTGCCAGCAGTTTAACCGGAAGGGACGGAAACACCATATATTTT. Filled out from reference TRBV28 and TRBJ1-3, the complete variable domain reads DVKVTQSSRYLVKRTGEKVFLECVQDMDHENMFWYRQDPGLGLRLIYFSYDVKMKEKGDIPEGYSVSREKKERFSLILESASTNQTSMYLCASSLTGRDGNTIYFGEGSWLTVV.

CDR3 sequence (DNA): TGTGCCAGCAGCCATTACAGCGTACCCGAAGCTTTCTTT. Its protein product is CASSHYSVPEAFF. V usage is TRBV7-9 and J usage is TRBJ1-1, with D uncertain. This CDR3 comprises 13 residues. In germline, CDR1 is SEHNR, CDR2 FQNEAQ (reference sequence). V lost 5 bases and J 8 bases, leaving 15 bases between the germline ends.